The 19 T cell receptor beta chains below all came from one sample that was sequenced in a study of T cells in Graves' hyperthyroidism and ophthalmopathy. From RNA transcripts, TCR beta CDR3 regions were amplified. HTBI primers were employed in a first-round RT-PCR of the TCR CDR3. TCRdb reprocessed the multiplex PCR reads with MiXCR, giving one entry per CDR3 protein. The sample yields approximately 510,000 distinct CDR3 sequences, about 20% seen once. The sequenced sample was blood. These receptors were collected from a man between 18 and 35 years old with Graves' hyperthyroidism.

The V gene is TRBV5-1, the J gene TRBJ2-1, with 11 bases that match TRBD2. Germline V lookup: CDR1 SGHRS, CDR2 YFSETQ. The CDR3 has 15 amino acids. The ends lost 3 bases at V and 8 bases at J; junction bases unmatched: 7. The CDR3 region has the DNA TGCGCCAGCAGCTCCGCTAGCGGGGGGACGGATGAGCAGTTCTTC. Encoded protein: CASSSASGGTDEQFF.

The chain carries TRBV12-3 or TRBV12-4 and TRBJ2-5, with D possibly matching TRBD2 (6 bases). CDR3 length: 13 amino acids. Between the trimmed V and J ends, which lost 3 bases and 3 bases, there was a span of 8 bases. CDR3 DNA: TGTGCCAGCAGTTTTCGCGGGAAAGAGACCCAGTACTTC. Protein: CASSFRGKETQYF.

This clonotype was recorded many times. This chain uses TRBV15 with TRBJ1-3; D is unresolved. Germline CDR1 LNHNV, CDR2 YYDKDF (reference sequence). V lost 0 bases and J 2 bases, leaving 14 bases between the germline ends. The CDR3 totals 17 residues. As DNA, the CDR3 is TGTGCCACCAGCAGAGATTGGGGAATAGGACCTGGAAACACCATATATTTT. Translating gives CATSRDWGIGPGNTIYF.

This clonotype was seen at least ten times. The rearrangement joins TRBV12-3 or TRBV12-4 to TRBJ2-7, with 9 bases that match TRBD1. The CDR3 totals 15 residues. The V gene end was trimmed by 1 base and the J gene end by 7 bases; junction bases not matched to a gene: 8. The CDR3 DNA follows: TGTGCCAGCAGTTTAGGGGACAGGGACCTAGAGGAGCAGTACTTC. Protein product: CASSLGDRDLEEQYF.

In its sample, this clonotype was seen a few times. V and J are TRBV6-1 and TRBJ1-6, with a possible D match to TRBD1 (6 bases). The V gene's germline CDR1 is MNHNS and CDR2 SASEGT. This CDR3 is 12 amino acids long. Trimming shortened V by 6 bases and J by 8 bases, and 8 bases separated the two germline ends. The CDR3 coding sequence is TGTGCCAGCAGACAGGGATATTCACCCCTCCACTTT. Translating it yields CASRQGYSPLHF.

This clonotype has more than one count but fewer than ten. The chain uses TRBV5-1 and TRBJ1-1; 12 bases fit TRBD1. Germline V gene sequence: CDR1 SGHRS, CDR2 YFSETQ. The trim removed 4 bases at V and 0 bases at J, leaving 4 bases unmatched. The length of the CDR3 is 16 residues. Here the CDR3 DNA reads TGCGCCAGCAGCGAGGGGACAGGGGGCATGAACACTGAAGCTTTCTTT. This encodes CASSEGTGGMNTEAFF.

Points on this clonotype: One base away lies a much larger clone, so this may be a sequencing read error. The chain uses TRBV2 and TRBJ2-7; D is possibly TRBD1 (7 bases). CDR1 and CDR2 from the germline V gene are SNHLY and FYNNEI. The CDR3 consists of 12 residues. V lost 11 bases and J lost 7, with 18 bases in between. CDR3 in amino acids: CAAGTARGEQYF. CDR3 nucleotide sequence: TGTGCCGCGGGGACAGCGAGGGGGGAGCAGTACTTC.

This clonotype came up many times. This sequence joins TRBV7-8 and TRBJ2-7; the D gene is possibly TRBD1 (5 bases). The CDR3 has 14 amino acids. The ends were cut back, 5 bases at V and 5 bases at J, with 16 bases in the middle. In germline, CDR1 is SGHVS, CDR2 FQNEAQ. The CDR3 DNA reads as TGTGCCAGCAGCGCCGTCAGGGTGGTCCACGAGCAGTACTTC. Translation: CASSAVRVVHEQYF.

This clonotype came up many times. The rearrangement uses TRBV28 and TRBJ1-1, with unresolved D. Germline V gene lookup returns CDR1 MDHEN and CDR2 SYDVKM. With 1 base removed from V and 5 bases from J, the gap between germline ends came to 11 bases. This CDR3 comprises 14 residues. The CDR3 DNA reads as TGTGCCAGCAGTTTATTTGGCCTTGGGACTGAAGCTTTCTTT. Translating gives CASSLFGLGTEAFF.

This clonotype was picked up many times. The rearrangement links TRBV15 to TRBJ1-2; no clear D. From germline, CDR1 is LNHNV and CDR2 YYDKDF (reference sequence). V lost 1 base and J 2 bases, leaving 8 bases between the germline ends. This CDR3 is built from 14 residues. CDR3 sequence (DNA): TGTGCCACCAGCAGAGCCCCAATAAACTATGGCTACACCTTC. Protein: CATSRAPINYGYTF.

This clonotype came up many times. The chain carries TRBV6-1 and TRBJ1-1, with D possibly matching TRBD1 (5 bases). The V end lost 4 bases, the J end lost 5 bases, and 14 bases lay between the germline ends. This CDR3 region has 14 residues. The germline V gene has CDR1 MNHNS and CDR2 SASEGT. CDR3 region: CASSGQSRRTEAFF. The CDR3 DNA follows: TGTGCCAGCAGTGGACAGTCCCGGAGGACTGAAGCTTTCTTT.

This clonotype was detected ten times or more. The V gene is TRBV6-1, the J gene TRBJ1-5, with D uncertain. Looked up from germline, CDR1 is MNHNS and CDR2 is SASEGT. CDR3 length: 14 residues. The V and J ends lost 4 bases and 2 bases respectively, with 9 bases between them. CDR3 protein: CASSGQTGNQPQHF. The CDR3, as DNA: TGTGCCAGCAGTGGGCAGACGGGCAATCAGCCCCAGCATTTT.

This clonotype has ten or more counts. This rearrangement joins TRBV6-1 to TRBJ1-6; D is unresolved. Trimming left V 7 bases short and J 6 bases short, with 19 bases between. Germline assignment: CDR1 MNHNS and CDR2 SASEGT. CDR3 length equals 16 residues. The CDR3 protein is CASTSHIQGSNSPLHF. The CDR3, as DNA: TGTGCCAGCACGTCGCACATCCAAGGGAGTAATTCACCCCTCCACTTT.

The chain couples TRBV10-3 to TRBJ2-7; 7 positions match TRBD1. The CDR3 runs 15 residues. V lost 6 bases to trimming and J lost 3 bases; unmatched junction nucleotides: 11. Germline CDR1 and CDR2: ENHRY and SYGVKD. The CDR3 loop is CAIRPNYRGSYEQYF. CDR3 bases: TGTGCCATCAGGCCGAATTACAGGGGAAGCTACGAGCAGTACTTC.

This clonotype was found many times. This chain links TRBV3-1 with TRBJ2-5, with D possibly matching TRBD2 (7 bases). The V end lost 0 bases, the J end lost 7 bases, and 15 bases lay between the germline ends. Germline-derived CDR1 and CDR2 are LGHDT and YNNKEL (reference sequence). This CDR3 spans 15 amino acids. The CDR3 region has the DNA TGTGCCAGCAGCCAAGATTGGGGGGGGCACGGGACCCAGTACTTC. It encodes CASSQDWGGHGTQYF.

This chain uses TRBV19 with TRBJ2-7; 7 nucleotides agree with TRBD2. V dropped 10 bases and J dropped 2; count of bases not matched to a gene: 2. Germline CDR1 is LNHDA and CDR2 is SQIVND (reference sequence). The CDR3 extends over 11 amino acids. CDR3 in DNA: TGTGCCACCGCGGGGGCCTACGAGCAGTACTTC. Its protein product is CATAGAYEQYF.

This clonotype turned up a few times. The junction and the germline gene differ at one end; a read error may be behind it. This chain uses TRBV28 with TRBJ2-7; D gene ambiguous. This CDR3 contains 14 residues. The germline CDR1 and CDR2 sequences are MDHEN and SYDVKM. CDR3 DNA: TGTGCCAGCAGCCCATCCAAAGGGTCCTCCGAGCAGTACTTC. It encodes CASSPSKGSSEQYF.

This clonotype was seen ten or more times. The chain is built from TRBV19 and TRBJ2-7; TRBD1 is a possible D gene (6 bases). Trimming took 5 bases from V and 1 from J, leaving 9 bases between them. This CDR3 has 13 residues. Germline lookup yields CDR1 LNHDA and CDR2 SQIVND (reference sequence). CDR3 bases: TGTGCCAGTAGTGCCCAGGGGTCCTACGAGCAGTACTTC. This translates into CASSAQGSYEQYF.

This clonotype showed up just a few times. The V and J genes are TRBV7-9 and TRBJ2-7, with D perhaps TRBD2 (5 bases). There are 15 residues in the CDR3. V was pared by 1 base and J by 4 bases, with 14 bases between. In germline, CDR1 is SEHNR, CDR2 FQNEAQ (reference sequence). The CDR3 DNA reads TGTGCCAGCAGCTTAGGAGTAGCGTCGCCTTACGAGCAGTACTTC. Protein product: CASSLGVASPYEQYF.